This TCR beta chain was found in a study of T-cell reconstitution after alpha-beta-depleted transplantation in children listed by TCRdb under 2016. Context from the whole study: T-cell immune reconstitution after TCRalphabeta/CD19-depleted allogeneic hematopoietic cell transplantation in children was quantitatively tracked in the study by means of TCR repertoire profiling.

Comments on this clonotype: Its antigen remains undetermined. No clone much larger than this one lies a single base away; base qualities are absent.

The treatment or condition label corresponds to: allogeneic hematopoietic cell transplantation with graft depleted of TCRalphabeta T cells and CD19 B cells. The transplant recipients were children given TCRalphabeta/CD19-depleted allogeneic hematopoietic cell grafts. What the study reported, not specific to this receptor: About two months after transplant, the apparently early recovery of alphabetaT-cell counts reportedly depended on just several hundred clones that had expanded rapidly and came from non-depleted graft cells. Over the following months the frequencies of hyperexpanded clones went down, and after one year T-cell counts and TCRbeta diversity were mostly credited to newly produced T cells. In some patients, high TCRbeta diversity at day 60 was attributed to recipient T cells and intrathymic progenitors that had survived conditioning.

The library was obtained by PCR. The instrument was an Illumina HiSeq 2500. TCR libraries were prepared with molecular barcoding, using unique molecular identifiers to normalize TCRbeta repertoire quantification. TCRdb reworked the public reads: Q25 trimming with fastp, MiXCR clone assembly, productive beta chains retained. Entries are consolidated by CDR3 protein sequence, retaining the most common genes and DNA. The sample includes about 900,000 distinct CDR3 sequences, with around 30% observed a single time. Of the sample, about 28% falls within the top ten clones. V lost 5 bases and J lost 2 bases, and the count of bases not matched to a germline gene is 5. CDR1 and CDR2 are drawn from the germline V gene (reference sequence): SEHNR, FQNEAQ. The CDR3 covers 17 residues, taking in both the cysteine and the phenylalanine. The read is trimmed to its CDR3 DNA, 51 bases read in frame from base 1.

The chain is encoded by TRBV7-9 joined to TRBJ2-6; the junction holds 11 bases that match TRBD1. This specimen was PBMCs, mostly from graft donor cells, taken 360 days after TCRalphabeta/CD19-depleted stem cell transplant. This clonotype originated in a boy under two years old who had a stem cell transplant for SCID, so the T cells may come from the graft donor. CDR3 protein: CASSPDRGLPGANVLTF. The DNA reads TGTGCCAGCAGCCCGGACAGGGGGCTCCCTGGGGCCAACGTCCTGACTTTC.